These T cell receptor beta chains were read from a single sample in a study of Ad26.COV2.S vaccination and SARS-CoV-2 variants. Assay: immunoSEQ multiplex PCR; the TCRdb copy retains only in-frame clones and omits some. The sample includes about 420,000 clones, around 89% of them seen just once. Specimen: peripheral blood, collected in a trial of Ad26.COV2.S vaccine versus placebo. The receptors shown here come from a person between 18 and 59 years old who received the Ad26.COV2.S COVID-19 vaccine or a placebo. Each CDR3 is given with its conserved first and last residue. The D gene is left open where the match is weak. Size tells how often a clone was seen (once, few, many) or the class of an expanded clone, and some rows leave it out.

J | size | V | D | length | CDR3 | DNA
TRBJ1-4 | - | TRBV7-2 | - | 15 | CASSLGDKSNEKLFF | TGTGCCAGCAGCTTAGGGGACAAATCTAATGAAAAACTGTTTTTT
TRBJ2-1 | - | TRBV7-6 | TRBD2 | 16 | CASSLTRGEGHNEQFF | TGTGCCAGCAGCTTAACCCGCGGGGAGGGCCACAATGAGCAGTTCTTC
TRBJ1-6 | - | TRBV9 | - | 17 | CASSVGAGRNYNSPLHF | TGTGCCAGCAGCGTAGGGGCAGGGAGGAACTATAATTCACCCCTCCACTTT
TRBJ2-1 | - | TRBV4-1 | TRBD2 | 20 | CASSQETPLAGGLYGNEQFF | TGCGCCAGCAGCCAAGAGACCCCACTAGCGGGGGGGCTTTATGGCAATGAGCAGTTCTTC
TRBJ2-1 | once | TRBV6-4 | - | 13 | CASSERPREEQFF | TGTGCCAGCAGTGAAAGGCCTCGGGAGGAGCAGTTCTTC
TRBJ2-3 | - | TRBV7-9 | - | 14 | CASSLSTSTDTQYF | TGTGCCAGCAGCTTATCCACAAGCACAGATACGCAGTATTTT
TRBJ2-5 | - | TRBV30 | - | 12 | CAWSAKKETQYF | TGTGCCTGGAGTGCCAAAAAAGAGACCCAGTACTTC
TRBJ1-2 | once | TRBV6-5 | - | 14 | CASSGNTGNYGYTF | TGTGCCAGCAGCGGGAATACAGGGAACTATGGCTACACCTTC
TRBJ2-1 | - | TRBV19 | TRBD2 | 16 | CASSIAGGRFRNEQFF | TGTGCCAGTAGTATAGCGGGGGGGCGTTTTAGGAATGAGCAGTTCTTC
TRBJ2-5 | - | TRBV12-3/TRBV12-4 | - | 12 | CASSSSWETQYF | TGTGCCAGCAGTTCCTCGTGGGAGACCCAGTACTTC
TRBJ2-5 | - | TRBV6-5 | - | 12 | CASSYGGETQYF | TGTGCCAGCAGTTACGGCGGGGAGACCCAGTACTTC